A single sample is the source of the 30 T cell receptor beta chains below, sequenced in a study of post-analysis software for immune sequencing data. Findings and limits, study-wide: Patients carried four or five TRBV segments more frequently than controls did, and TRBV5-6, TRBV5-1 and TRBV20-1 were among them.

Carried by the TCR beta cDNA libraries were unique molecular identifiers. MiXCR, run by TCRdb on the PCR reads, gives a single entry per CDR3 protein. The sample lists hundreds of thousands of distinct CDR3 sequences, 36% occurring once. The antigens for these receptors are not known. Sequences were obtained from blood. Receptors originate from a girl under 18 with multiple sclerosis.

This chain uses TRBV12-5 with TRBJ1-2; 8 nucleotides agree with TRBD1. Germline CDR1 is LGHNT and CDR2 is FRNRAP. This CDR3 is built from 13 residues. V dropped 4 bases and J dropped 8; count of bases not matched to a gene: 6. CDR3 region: CASGSGQGLGYTF. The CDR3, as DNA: TGTGCTAGTGGTTCCGGACAGGGATTGGGCTACACCTTC. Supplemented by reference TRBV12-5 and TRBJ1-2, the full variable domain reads DARVTQTPRHKVTEMGQEVTMRCQPILGHNTVFWYRQTMMQGLELLAYFRNRAPLDDSGMPKDRFSAEMPDATLATLKIQPSEPRDSAVYFCASGSGQGLGYTFGSGTRLTVV.

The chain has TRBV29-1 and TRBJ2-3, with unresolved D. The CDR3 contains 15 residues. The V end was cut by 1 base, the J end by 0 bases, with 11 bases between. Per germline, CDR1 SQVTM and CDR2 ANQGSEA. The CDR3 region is CSVEAGRASTDTQYF. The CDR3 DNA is TGCAGCGTTGAAGCAGGCCGGGCTAGCACAGATACGCAGTATTTT.

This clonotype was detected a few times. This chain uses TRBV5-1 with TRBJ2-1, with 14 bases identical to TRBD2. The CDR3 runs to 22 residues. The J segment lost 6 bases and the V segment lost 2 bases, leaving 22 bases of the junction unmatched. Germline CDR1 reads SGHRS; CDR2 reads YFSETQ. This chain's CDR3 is CASSFGGGLVTSGRVGRNEQFF. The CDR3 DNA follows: TGCGCCAGCAGCTTCGGAGGAGGTTTAGTGACTAGCGGGAGGGTGGGTCGCAATGAGCAGTTCTTC. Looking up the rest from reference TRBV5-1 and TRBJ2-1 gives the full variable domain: KAGVTQTPRYLIKTRGQQVTLSCSPISGHRSVSWYQQTPGQGLQFLFEYFSETQRNKGNFPGRFSGRQFSNSRSEMNVSTLELGDSALYLCASSFGGGLVTSGRVGRNEQFFGPGTRLTVL.

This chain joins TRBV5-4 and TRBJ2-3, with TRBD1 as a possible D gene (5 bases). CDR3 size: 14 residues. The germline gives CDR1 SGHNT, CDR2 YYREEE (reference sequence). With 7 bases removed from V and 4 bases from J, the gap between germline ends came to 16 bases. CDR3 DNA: TGTGCCAGCGGACACAATTCCAGGGCAGATACGCAGTATTTT. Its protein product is CASGHNSRADTQYF.

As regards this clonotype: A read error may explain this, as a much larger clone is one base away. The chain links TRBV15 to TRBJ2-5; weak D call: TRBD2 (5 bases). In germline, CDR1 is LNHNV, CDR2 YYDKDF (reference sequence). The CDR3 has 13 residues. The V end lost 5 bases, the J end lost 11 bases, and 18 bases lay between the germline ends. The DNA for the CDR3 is TGTGCCACCAGCCCAGGACTGGGCGATGAGCAGTACTTC. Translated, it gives CATSPGLGDEQYF.

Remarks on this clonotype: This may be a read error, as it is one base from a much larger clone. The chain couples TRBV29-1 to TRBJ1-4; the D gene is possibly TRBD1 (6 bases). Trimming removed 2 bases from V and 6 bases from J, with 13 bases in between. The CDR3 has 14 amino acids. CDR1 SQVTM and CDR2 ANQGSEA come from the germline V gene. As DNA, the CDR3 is TGCAGCGTTGAAAGGGACACTGGGGATGAAAAACTGTTTTTT. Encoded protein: CSVERDTGDEKLFF.

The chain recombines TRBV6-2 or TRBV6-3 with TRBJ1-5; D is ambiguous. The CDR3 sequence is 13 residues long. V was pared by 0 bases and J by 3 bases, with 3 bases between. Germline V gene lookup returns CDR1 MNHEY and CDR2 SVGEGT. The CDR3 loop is CASSYSYNQPQHF. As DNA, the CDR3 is TGTGCCAGCAGTTACTCGTACAATCAGCCCCAGCATTTT.

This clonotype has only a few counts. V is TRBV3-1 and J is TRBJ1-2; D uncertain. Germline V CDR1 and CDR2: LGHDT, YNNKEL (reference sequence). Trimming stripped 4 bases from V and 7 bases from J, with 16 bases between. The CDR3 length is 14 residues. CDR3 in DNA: TGTGCCAGCAGCCTTACACGTTTCGGTAGTGGCTACACCTTC. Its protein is CASSLTRFGSGYTF. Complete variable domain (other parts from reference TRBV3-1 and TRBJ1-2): DTAVSQTPKYLVTQMGNDKSIKCEQNLGHDTMYWYKQDSKKFLKIMFSYNNKELIINETVPNRFSPKSPDKAHLNLHINSLELGDSAVYFCASSLTRFGSGYTFGSGTRLTVV.

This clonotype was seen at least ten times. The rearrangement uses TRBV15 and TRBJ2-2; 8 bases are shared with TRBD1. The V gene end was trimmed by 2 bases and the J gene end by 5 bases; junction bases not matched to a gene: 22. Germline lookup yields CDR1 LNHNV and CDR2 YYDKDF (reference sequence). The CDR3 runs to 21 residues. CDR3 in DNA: TGTGCCACCAGCAGACAGGGGGCCCGGGACTCGACGAATTGGAGTACCGGGGAGCTGTTTTTT. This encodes CATSRQGARDSTNWSTGELFF.

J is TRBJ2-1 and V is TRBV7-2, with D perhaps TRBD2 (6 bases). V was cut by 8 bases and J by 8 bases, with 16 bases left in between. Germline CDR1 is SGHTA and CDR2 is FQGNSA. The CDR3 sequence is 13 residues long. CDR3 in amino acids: CASERMGGDEQFF. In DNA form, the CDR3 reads TGTGCCAGCGAAAGGATGGGGGGAGATGAGCAGTTCTTC.

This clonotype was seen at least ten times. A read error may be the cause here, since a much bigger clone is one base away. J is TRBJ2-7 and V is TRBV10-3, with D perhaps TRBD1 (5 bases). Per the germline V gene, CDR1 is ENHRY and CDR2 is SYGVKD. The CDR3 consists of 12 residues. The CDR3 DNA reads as TGTGCCATCAGTGTTGACAGCTACAAGCAGTACTTC. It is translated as CAISVDSYKQYF.

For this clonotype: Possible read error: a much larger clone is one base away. CDR3 residues: CANSVGMNEQFF. Here the CDR3 DNA reads TGTGCCAACAGCGTAGGAATGAATGAGCAGTTCTTC. The chain employs TRBV9 and TRBJ2-1; the D is unclear. This CDR3 has 12 residues. In germline, CDR1 is SGDLS, CDR2 YYNGEE.

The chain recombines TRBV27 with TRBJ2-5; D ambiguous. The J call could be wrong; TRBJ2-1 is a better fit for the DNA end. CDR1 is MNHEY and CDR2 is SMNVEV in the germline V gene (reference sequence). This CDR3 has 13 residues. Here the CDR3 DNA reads TGTGCCAGCAGGACTCAGTACCAAGAGACCCAGTTCTTC. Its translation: CASRTQYQETQFF.

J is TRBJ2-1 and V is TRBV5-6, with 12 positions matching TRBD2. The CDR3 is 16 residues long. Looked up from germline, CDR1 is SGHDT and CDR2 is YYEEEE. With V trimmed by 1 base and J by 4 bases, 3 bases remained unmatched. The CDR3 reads CASSLSTSGGYNEQFF. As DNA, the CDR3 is TGTGCCAGCAGCTTGTCTACTAGCGGGGGGTACAATGAGCAGTTCTTC.

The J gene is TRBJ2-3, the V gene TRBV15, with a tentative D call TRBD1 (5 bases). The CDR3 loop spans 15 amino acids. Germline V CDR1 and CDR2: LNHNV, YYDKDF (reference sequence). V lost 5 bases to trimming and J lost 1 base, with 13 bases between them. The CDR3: CATSPPARGTDTQYF. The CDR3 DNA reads TGTGCCACCAGCCCCCCAGCCAGGGGCACAGATACGCAGTATTTT.

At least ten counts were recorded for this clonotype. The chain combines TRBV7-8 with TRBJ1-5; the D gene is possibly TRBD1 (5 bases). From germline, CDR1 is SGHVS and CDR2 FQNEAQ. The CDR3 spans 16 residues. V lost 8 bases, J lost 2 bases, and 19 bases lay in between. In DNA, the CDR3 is TGTGCCAGCGCCAATCAGAGGGACCAGGGCAATCAGCCCCAGCATTTT. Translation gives CASANQRDQGNQPQHF. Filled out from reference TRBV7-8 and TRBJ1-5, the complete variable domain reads GAGVSQSPRYKVAKRGQDVALRCDPISGHVSLFWYQQALGQGPEFLTYFQNEAQLDKSGLPSDRFFAERPEGSVSTLKIQRTQQEDSAVYLCASANQRDQGNQPQHFGDGTRLSIL.

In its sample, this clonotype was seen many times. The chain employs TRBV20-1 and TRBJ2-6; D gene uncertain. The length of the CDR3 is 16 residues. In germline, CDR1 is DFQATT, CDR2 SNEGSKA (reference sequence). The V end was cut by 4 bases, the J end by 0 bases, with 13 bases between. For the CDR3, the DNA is TGCAGTGCTATTTCTCGACGGCGCTCTGGGGCCAACGTCCTGACTTTC. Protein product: CSAISRRRSGANVLTF.

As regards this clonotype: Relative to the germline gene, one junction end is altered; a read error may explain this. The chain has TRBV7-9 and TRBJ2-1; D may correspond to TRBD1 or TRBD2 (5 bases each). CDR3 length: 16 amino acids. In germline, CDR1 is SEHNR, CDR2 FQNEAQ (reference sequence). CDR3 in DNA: TGTGCCAGCAGCTTAGCAGCAGGGAGCTCCCACAATGAGCAGTTCTTC. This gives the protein CASSLAAGSSHNEQFF.

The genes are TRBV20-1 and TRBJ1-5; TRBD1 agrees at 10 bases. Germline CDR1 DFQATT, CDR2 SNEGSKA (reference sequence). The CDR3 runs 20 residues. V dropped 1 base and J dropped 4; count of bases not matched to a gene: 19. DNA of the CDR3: TGCAGTGCTAGAGTTCCTTTTGGAGGGACAGGGGAGGTTTGGAATCAGCCCCAGCATTTT. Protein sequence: CSARVPFGGTGEVWNQPQHF.

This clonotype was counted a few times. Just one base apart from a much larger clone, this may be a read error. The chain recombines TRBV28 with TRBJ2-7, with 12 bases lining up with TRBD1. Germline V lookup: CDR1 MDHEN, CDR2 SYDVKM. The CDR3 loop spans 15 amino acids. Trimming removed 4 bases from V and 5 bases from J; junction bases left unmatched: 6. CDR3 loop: CASSSRGTGGHEQYF. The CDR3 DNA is TGTGCCAGCAGTTCCCGGGGGACAGGGGGCCACGAGCAGTACTTC.

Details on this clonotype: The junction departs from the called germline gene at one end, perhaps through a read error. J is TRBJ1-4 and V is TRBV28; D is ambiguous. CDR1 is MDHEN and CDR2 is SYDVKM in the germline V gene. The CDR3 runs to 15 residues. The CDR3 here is CASTSTGFTNEKRFF. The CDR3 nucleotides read TGTGCCAGCACGTCAACGGGTTTCACTAATGAAAAACGGTTTTTT.

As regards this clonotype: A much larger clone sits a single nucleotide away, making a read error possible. CDR3 sequence reads: CASSLQDNYGYTF. Here the CDR3 DNA reads TGTGCCAGCAGCTTACAGGATAACTATGGCTACACCTTC. The J gene is TRBJ1-2, the V gene TRBV13; unclear D gene. Germline V gene data show CDR1 as PRHDT and CDR2 as FYEKMQ (reference sequence). Trimming removed 2 bases at V and 1 base at J, with 5 bases between. The CDR3 consists of 13 residues.

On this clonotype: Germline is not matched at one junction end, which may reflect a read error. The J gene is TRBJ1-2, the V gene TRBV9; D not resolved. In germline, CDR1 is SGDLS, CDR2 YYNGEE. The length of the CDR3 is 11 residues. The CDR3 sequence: CAGSAGYGYTF. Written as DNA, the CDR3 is TGTGCCGGCAGCGCCGGGTATGGCTACACCTTC.

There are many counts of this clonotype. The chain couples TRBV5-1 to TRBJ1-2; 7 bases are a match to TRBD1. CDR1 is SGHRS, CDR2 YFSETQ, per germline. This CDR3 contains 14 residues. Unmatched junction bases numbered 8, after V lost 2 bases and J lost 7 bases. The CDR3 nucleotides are TGCGCCAGCAGCTTCGGACAGGAGGCGGGTGGCTACACCTTC. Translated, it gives CASSFGQEAGGYTF.

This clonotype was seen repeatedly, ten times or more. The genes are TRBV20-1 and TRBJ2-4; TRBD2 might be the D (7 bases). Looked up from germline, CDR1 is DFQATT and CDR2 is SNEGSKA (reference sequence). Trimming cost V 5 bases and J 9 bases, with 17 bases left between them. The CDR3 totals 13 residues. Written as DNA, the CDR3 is TGCAGTGCTCCCGAGGGGGGGCTAGCCATTCAGTACTTC. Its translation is CSAPEGGLAIQYF.

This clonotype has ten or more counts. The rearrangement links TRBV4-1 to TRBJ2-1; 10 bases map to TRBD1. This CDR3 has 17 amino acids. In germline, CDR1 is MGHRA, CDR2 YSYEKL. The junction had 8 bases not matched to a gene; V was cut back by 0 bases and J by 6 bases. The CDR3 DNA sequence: TGCGCCAGCAGCCAAGAAGGGACAGGGGTAAATAGCAATGAGCAGTTCTTC. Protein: CASSQEGTGVNSNEQFF.

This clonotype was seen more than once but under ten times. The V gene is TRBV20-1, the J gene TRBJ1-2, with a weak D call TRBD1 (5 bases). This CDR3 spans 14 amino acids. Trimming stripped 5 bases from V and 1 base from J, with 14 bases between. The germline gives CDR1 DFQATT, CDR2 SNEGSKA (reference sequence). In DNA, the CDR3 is TGCAGTGCTCACGGGGTCGGGGGTAACTATGGCTACACCTTC. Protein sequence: CSAHGVGGNYGYTF.

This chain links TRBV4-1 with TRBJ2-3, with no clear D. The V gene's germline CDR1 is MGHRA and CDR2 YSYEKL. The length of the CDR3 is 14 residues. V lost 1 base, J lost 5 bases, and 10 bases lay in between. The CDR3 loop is CASSQARPGDTQYF. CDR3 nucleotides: TGCGCCAGCAGCCAAGCACGGCCGGGAGATACGCAGTATTTT.

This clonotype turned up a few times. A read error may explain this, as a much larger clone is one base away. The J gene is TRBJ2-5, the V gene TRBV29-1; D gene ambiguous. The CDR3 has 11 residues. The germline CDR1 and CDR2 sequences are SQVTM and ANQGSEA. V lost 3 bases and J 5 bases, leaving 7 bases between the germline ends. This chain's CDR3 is CSVDNCETQYF. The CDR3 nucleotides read TGCAGCGTTGACAATTGCGAGACCCAGTACTTC.

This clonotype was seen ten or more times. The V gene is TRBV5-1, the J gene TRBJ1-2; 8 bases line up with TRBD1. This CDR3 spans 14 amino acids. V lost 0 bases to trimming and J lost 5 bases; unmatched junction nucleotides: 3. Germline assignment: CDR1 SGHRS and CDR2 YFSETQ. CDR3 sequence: CASSLDGQGYGYTF. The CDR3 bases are TGCGCCAGCAGCTTGGACGGACAGGGATATGGCTACACCTTC.